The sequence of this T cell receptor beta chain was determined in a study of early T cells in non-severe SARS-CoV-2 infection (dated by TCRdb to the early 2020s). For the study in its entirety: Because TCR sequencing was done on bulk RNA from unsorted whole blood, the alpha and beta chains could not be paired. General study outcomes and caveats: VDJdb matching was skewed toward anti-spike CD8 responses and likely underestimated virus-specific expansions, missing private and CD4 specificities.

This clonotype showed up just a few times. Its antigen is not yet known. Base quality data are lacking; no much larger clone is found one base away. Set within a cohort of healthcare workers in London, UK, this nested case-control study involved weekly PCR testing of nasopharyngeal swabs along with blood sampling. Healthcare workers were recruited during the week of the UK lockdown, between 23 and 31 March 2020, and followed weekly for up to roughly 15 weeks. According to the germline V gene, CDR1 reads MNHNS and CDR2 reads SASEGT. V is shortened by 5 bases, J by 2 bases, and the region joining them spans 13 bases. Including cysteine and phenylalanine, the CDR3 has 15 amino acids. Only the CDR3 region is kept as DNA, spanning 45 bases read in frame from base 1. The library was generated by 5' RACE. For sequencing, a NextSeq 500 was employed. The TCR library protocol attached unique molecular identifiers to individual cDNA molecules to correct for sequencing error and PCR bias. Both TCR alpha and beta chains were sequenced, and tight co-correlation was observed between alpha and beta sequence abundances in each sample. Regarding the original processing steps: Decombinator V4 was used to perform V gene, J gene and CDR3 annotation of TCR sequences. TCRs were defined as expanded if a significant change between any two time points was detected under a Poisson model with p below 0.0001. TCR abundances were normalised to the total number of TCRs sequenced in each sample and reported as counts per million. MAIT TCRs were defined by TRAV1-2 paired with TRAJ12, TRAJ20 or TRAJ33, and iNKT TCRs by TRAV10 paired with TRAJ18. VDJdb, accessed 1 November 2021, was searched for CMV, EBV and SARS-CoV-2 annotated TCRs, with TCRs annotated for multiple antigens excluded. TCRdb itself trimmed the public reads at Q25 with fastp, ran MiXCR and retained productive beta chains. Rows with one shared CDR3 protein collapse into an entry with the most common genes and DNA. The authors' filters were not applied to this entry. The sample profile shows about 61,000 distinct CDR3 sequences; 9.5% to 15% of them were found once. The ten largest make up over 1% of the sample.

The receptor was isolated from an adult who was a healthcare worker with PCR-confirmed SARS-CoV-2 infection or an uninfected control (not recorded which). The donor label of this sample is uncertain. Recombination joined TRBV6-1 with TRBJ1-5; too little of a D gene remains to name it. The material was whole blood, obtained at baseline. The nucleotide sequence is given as TGTGCCAGCAGTCTAATGATGGTTGGCAATCAGCCCCAGCATTTT. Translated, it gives CASSLMMVGNQPQHF.